Following are 31 T cell receptor beta chains from one sample sequenced in a study of shared clonotypes between healthy human individuals. Libraries were prepared by immunoSEQ multiplex PCR; TCRdb keeps only in-frame clonotypes and omits some of them. This sample yields approximately 980,000 clones, of which about three quarters are seen a single time; approximately 1.5% belongs to the top ten. The sequencing sample was made of memory CD4+ T cells sorted from blood. The sample's subset: CD45RA-negative fraction. The receptors were gathered from a man aged 18-30 years in good health.

The J gene is TRBJ2-1, the V gene TRBV27, with D perhaps TRBD1 or TRBD2 (5 bases each). The V gene lost 2 bases and the J gene lost 9 bases, with 14 bases spanning the gap. This CDR3 spans 14 amino acids. The germline V gene has CDR1 MNHEY and CDR2 SMNVEV (reference sequence). The CDR3 DNA is TGTGCCAGCAGTTTAGAGACGGGGCGCGGTGAGCAGTTCTTC. Amino acid sequence: CASSLETGRGEQFF.

This chain joins TRBV4-3 and TRBJ2-1; D gene uncertain. The V gene lost 6 bases and the J gene lost 0 bases, with 9 bases spanning the gap. This CDR3 spans 14 amino acids. Germline-derived CDR1 and CDR2 are LGHNA and YSLEER. The CDR3 nucleotides are TGCGCCAGCAGTCATAAAGGCTCCTACAATGAGCAGTTCTTC. Protein product: CASSHKGSYNEQFF.

Comment on this clone: The same CDR3 can be traced to other DNA sequences in this sample. The chain recombines TRBV30 with TRBJ1-5, with a weak D call TRBD1 (6 bases). Trimming pared 3 bases from V and 7 bases from J, leaving 19 bases between. CDR1 and CDR2 from the germline V gene are GTSNPN and SVGIG (reference sequence). The CDR3 is 15 amino acids. CDR3 residues: CAWSPRSGARQPQHF. The DNA for the CDR3 is TGTGCCTGGAGCCCAAGGTCAGGGGCACGGCAGCCCCAGCATTTT.

The J gene is TRBJ2-1, the V gene TRBV11-2; the D gene is possibly TRBD1 (6 bases). Germline lookup yields CDR1 SGHAT and CDR2 FQNNGV. Trimming removed 1 base from V and 4 bases from J, with 11 bases in between. The CDR3 is 15 amino acids. CDR3 sequence: CASSLGGQAYNEQFF. The CDR3 nucleotides are TGTGCCAGCAGCTTAGGGGGGCAAGCATACAATGAGCAGTTCTTC.

The chain carries TRBV9 and TRBJ1-6; 7 bases align to TRBD1. This CDR3 is built from 16 residues. The V gene's germline CDR1 is SGDLS and CDR2 YYNGEE. V gave up 4 bases and J gave up 8 bases; unmatched junction bases: 12. The CDR3 loop is CASSSTGTVGHSPLHF. In DNA, the CDR3 is TGTGCCAGCAGCTCCACCGGGACAGTTGGCCATTCACCCCTCCACTTT.

The V and J genes are TRBV11-3 and TRBJ2-7, with D possibly matching TRBD1 (6 bases). This CDR3 is 11 amino acids long. V lost 5 bases to trimming and J lost 7 bases, with 9 bases between them. CDR1 is SGHNT and CDR2 is YENEEA in the germline V gene. Here the CDR3 DNA reads TGTGCCAGCAGCCACGGACAGGAGCAGTACTTC. Translating it yields CASSHGQEQYF. The full variable domain, rest sourced from reference TRBV11-3 and TRBJ2-7, is EAGVVQSPRYKIIEKKQPVAFWCNPISGHNTLYWYLQNLGQGPELLIRYENEEAVDDSQLPKDRFSAERLKGVDSTLKIQPAELGDSAVYLCASSHGQEQYFGPGTRLTVT.

Concerning this clone: This same CDR3 is encoded by further DNA sequences in the sample. The chain couples TRBV12-5 to TRBJ2-5; D unresolved. From germline, CDR1 is LGHNT and CDR2 FRNRAP. V was clipped by 3 bases and J by 5 bases, with 4 bases between them. The CDR3 is 11 residues long. The CDR3 region has the DNA TGTGCTAGTGGTTTAAGCGAGACCCAGTACTTC. This codes for CASGLSETQYF. The whole variable domain, remainder taken from reference TRBV12-5 and TRBJ2-5, is DARVTQTPRHKVTEMGQEVTMRCQPILGHNTVFWYRQTMMQGLELLAYFRNRAPLDDSGMPKDRFSAEMPDATLATLKIQPSEPRDSAVYFCASGLSETQYFGPGTRLLVL.

In this sample, this clone turned up once. The V gene is TRBV7-9, the J gene TRBJ2-3; 8 bases map to TRBD2. Germline V gene lookup returns CDR1 SEHNR and CDR2 FQNEAQ (reference sequence). This CDR3 spans 15 amino acids. Trimming cost V 5 bases and J 5 bases; bases outside gene matches: 9. The CDR3 bases are TGTGCCAGCAGCCCCACCGGGGGGGGCGTAGATACGCAGTATTTT. It specifies CASSPTGGGVDTQYF.

The CDR3 spells CASSFQSNTEAFF. The CDR3 bases are TGTGCCAGCAGTTTCCAATCGAACACTGAAGCTTTCTTT. The V call is TRBV2, the J call TRBJ1-1; D unclear. The ends were cut back, 5 bases at V and 1 base at J, with 8 bases in the middle. CDR1 is SNHLY, CDR2 FYNNEI, per germline. The CDR3 is 13 residues long.

The chain joins TRBV7-9 to TRBJ1-1, with D unresolved. CDR1 SEHNR and CDR2 FQNEAQ come from the germline V gene (reference sequence). Trimming took 6 bases from V and 2 from J, leaving 7 bases between them. This CDR3 has 12 amino acids. CDR3 nucleotides: TGTGCCAGCAGACAAAGTAACACTGAAGCTTTCTTT. Residues: CASRQSNTEAFF.

CDR3 DNA: TGTGCCAGCAGCTCTTGGGAACACCTGTTCTTC. It yields the protein CASSSWEHLFF. The chain has TRBV5-6 and TRBJ2-1; D uncertain. In germline, CDR1 is SGHDT, CDR2 YYEEEE. This CDR3 contains 11 residues. The V end was cut by 3 bases, the J end by 15 bases, with 13 bases between.

The rearrangement joins TRBV6-1 to TRBJ2-5; 8 bases are a match to TRBD1. CDR1 and CDR2 (germline): MNHNS, SASEGT. This CDR3 region has 14 residues. V shed 6 bases, J shed 2 bases, and the junction held 5 bases outside the gene matches. The CDR3 DNA sequence: TGTGCCAGCAGCTGGACAGGGACGCAAGAGACCCAGTACTTC. Its translation: CASSWTGTQETQYF.

Ten or more counts support this clone. The chain has TRBV6-1 and TRBJ1-4; D unclear. The germline gives CDR1 MNHNS, CDR2 SASEGT. V dropped 5 bases and J dropped 7 bases, with 17 bases sitting between them. This CDR3 has 15 amino acids. The CDR3 DNA reads TGTGCCAGCAGTCCAGCCCCCCGCACCCGTGAAAAACTGTTTTTT. Amino acid sequence: CASSPAPRTREKLFF.

The rearrangement joins TRBV4-1 to TRBJ1-5; tentatively, D is TRBD1 (5 bases). The CDR3 spans 16 residues. V lost 0 bases and J 9 bases, leaving 18 bases between the germline ends. The germline gives CDR1 MGHRA, CDR2 YSYEKL. CDR3 amino acids: CASSQDLLSWGGPQHF. The DNA of the CDR3 is TGCGCCAGCAGCCAAGATCTCCTTAGTTGGGGGGGGCCCCAGCATTTT.

This clone was counted once. J is TRBJ1-6 and V is TRBV19; no clear D gene. V gave up 8 bases and J gave up 7 bases, with 12 bases separating them. The CDR3 consists of 13 residues. The germline V gene has CDR1 LNHDA and CDR2 SQIVND (reference sequence). The DNA of the CDR3 is TGTGCCAGTCAATTAAGCATGAATTCACCCCTCCACTTT. Its protein product is CASQLSMNSPLHF.

The chain joins TRBV16 to TRBJ1-1, with 9 nucleotides matching TRBD1. Per germline, CDR1 KGHSY and CDR2 FQNENV. The CDR3 totals 15 residues. J lost 5 bases, V lost 4 bases, and 8 bases had no gene match. The CDR3 loop reads CASSPNTGGWTEAFF. DNA for the CDR3: TGTGCCAGCAGCCCGAATACAGGGGGCTGGACTGAAGCTTTCTTT.

This clone was observed a handful of times. The chain recombines TRBV7-9 with TRBJ2-2, with D perhaps matching TRBD1 (5 bases). Trimming removed 5 bases from V and 4 bases from J, with 8 bases in between. The CDR3 has 13 residues. Germline V lookup: CDR1 SEHNR, CDR2 FQNEAQ (reference sequence). CDR3 protein: CASSADITGELFF. The CDR3 DNA follows: TGTGCCAGCAGCGCGGACATCACCGGGGAGCTGTTTTTT. The full variable domain, with the rest looked up from reference TRBV7-9 and TRBJ2-2, is DTGVSQNPRHKITKRGQNVTFRCDPISEHNRLYWYRQTLGQGPEFLTYFQNEAQLEKSRLLSDRFSAERPKGSFSTLEIQRTEQGDSAMYLCASSADITGELFFGEGSRLTVL.

The rearrangement joins TRBV9 to TRBJ2-1; D is perhaps TRBD2 (6 bases). V was cut by 3 bases and J by 3 bases, with 16 bases left in between. Germline assignment: CDR1 SGDLS and CDR2 YYNGEE. The CDR3 consists of 16 residues. Here the CDR3 reads CASSASLRGGYNEQFF. The CDR3 DNA sequence: TGTGCCAGCAGCGCCTCGTTGAGGGGAGGCTACAATGAGCAGTTCTTC.

The chain combines TRBV10-3 with TRBJ2-1, with 8 bases aligning to TRBD1. The CDR3 extends over 15 amino acids. The germline gives CDR1 ENHRY, CDR2 SYGVKD. The V and J ends lost 6 bases and 9 bases, in that order; junction bases with no gene match: 13. In nucleotides, the CDR3 is TGTGCCATCAGATCCGGGACAGGTACCTACGGTGAGCAGTTCTTC. Amino acids: CAIRSGTGTYGEQFF.

The J gene is TRBJ2-1, the V gene TRBV18; tentative D call: TRBD1 (5 bases). Looked up from germline, CDR1 is KGHSH and CDR2 is LQKENI. Trimming left V 0 bases short and J 14 bases short, with 14 bases between. CDR3 length equals 13 residues. This CDR3 is CASSPPAGHEEFF. As DNA, the CDR3 is TGTGCCAGCTCACCACCGGCTGGACACGAGGAGTTCTTC.

V gene TRBV6-1 combines with J gene TRBJ1-1; no clear D. The V end lost 0 bases, the J end lost 1 base, and 9 bases lay between the germline ends. Germline V gene sequence: CDR1 MNHNS, CDR2 SASEGT. The CDR3 contains 15 residues. The CDR3 loop reads CASSEALPGNTEAFF. The DNA of the CDR3 is TGTGCCAGCAGTGAAGCGCTCCCCGGGAACACTGAAGCTTTCTTT.

The chain links TRBV28 to TRBJ2-3, with TRBD2 as a possible D gene (6 bases). This CDR3 has 14 amino acids. V was clipped by 5 bases and J by 2 bases, with 11 bases between them. Germline V gene lookup returns CDR1 MDHEN and CDR2 SYDVKM. The CDR3 loop is CASSLASPTDTQYF. Written as DNA, the CDR3 is TGTGCCAGCAGTCTAGCGAGTCCCACAGATACGCAGTATTTT.

Notes on this clone: The identical CDR3 is also encoded by other nucleotide sequences in the sample. The rearrangement links TRBV5-1 to TRBJ1-2, with D perhaps matching TRBD1 (5 bases). Per germline, CDR1 SGHRS and CDR2 YFSETQ. This CDR3 spans 13 amino acids. Trimming left V 0 bases short and J 6 bases short, with 9 bases between. CDR3 residues: CASSLAGGDGYTF. The CDR3 DNA sequence: TGCGCCAGCAGCTTGGCCGGGGGTGATGGCTACACCTTC.

V and J are TRBV28 and TRBJ1-5; the match to TRBD1 covers 7 bases. The germline V gene has CDR1 MDHEN and CDR2 SYDVKM. This CDR3 is built from 15 residues. Trimming took 5 bases from V and 7 from J; bases not matched to a gene: 11. The CDR3 DNA reads as TGTGCCAGCAGTCCCACAGGGGTGATTGGGCAGCCCCAGCATTTT. It specifies CASSPTGVIGQPQHF. The variable domain in full, completed from reference TRBV28 and TRBJ1-5, reads DVKVTQSSRYLVKRTGEKVFLECVQDMDHENMFWYRQDPGLGLRLIYFSYDVKMKEKGDIPEGYSVSREKKERFSLILESASTNQTSMYLCASSPTGVIGQPQHFGDGTRLSIL.

This clone was counted between two and nine times. The chain recombines TRBV6-1 with TRBJ1-2, with D tentatively TRBD1 (6 bases). Germline V gene sequence: CDR1 MNHNS, CDR2 SASEGT. The length of the CDR3 is 12 residues. Trimming stripped 7 bases from V and 7 bases from J, with 13 bases between. CDR3 residues: CASTNRVSGYTF. The CDR3 nucleotides read TGTGCCAGCACCAACAGGGTCTCTGGCTACACCTTC.

Concerning this clone: One end of the junction varies from germline; a read error may be responsible. This rearrangement joins TRBV2 to TRBJ2-4, with a tentative D call TRBD1 (5 bases). Germline V gene sequence: CDR1 SNHLY, CDR2 FYNNEI. The CDR3 has 13 residues. Here the CDR3 DNA reads TGTGCCAGCAGGGAAGGGGCTCAGAACATTCAGTACTTC. Translated, it gives CASREGAQNIQYF.

This clone has a count of ten or more. The rearrangement links TRBV19 to TRBJ1-2, with D possibly matching TRBD1 (6 bases). Germline CDR1 LNHDA, CDR2 SQIVND (reference sequence). Trimming cost V 10 bases and J 2 bases, with 17 bases left between them. The CDR3 runs 14 residues. CDR3 bases: TGTGCCACTACGGCCGGGACATGGAACTATGGCTACACCTTC. It translates to CATTAGTWNYGYTF.

J is TRBJ2-6 and V is TRBV19; perhaps TRBD2 as D (6 bases). Looked up from germline, CDR1 is LNHDA and CDR2 is SQIVND (reference sequence). Trimming cost V 2 bases and J 4 bases, with 21 bases left between them. This CDR3 has 19 residues. The CDR3 DNA reads TGTGCCAGTAGTATAAGGTCAGGGTCCGCAGGGAGGGGGGCCAACGTCCTGACTTTC. This encodes CASSIRSGSAGRGANVLTF.

The rearrangement uses TRBV18 and TRBJ1-1, with D maybe TRBD1 (5 bases). The germline CDR1 and CDR2 sequences are KGHSH and LQKENI. With 6 bases removed from V and 12 bases from J, the gap between germline ends came to 17 bases. The CDR3 has 12 amino acids. For the CDR3, the DNA is TGTGCCAGCTCCACCCGGCAGGGTCTACCTTTCTTT. It encodes CASSTRQGLPFF.

The chain recombines TRBV15 with TRBJ2-7; D tentatively reads TRBD1 or TRBD2 (6 bases each). The germline CDR1 and CDR2 sequences are LNHNV and YYDKDF (reference sequence). CDR3 length equals 15 residues. V gave up 0 bases and J gave up 3 bases, with 12 bases separating them. The CDR3 is CATSRDRGRYYEQYF. Written as DNA, the CDR3 is TGTGCCACCAGCAGAGATAGGGGGAGGTACTACGAGCAGTACTTC.

The V call is TRBV6-1, the J call TRBJ1-1; D gene ambiguous. Trimming pared 10 bases from V and 1 base from J, leaving 16 bases between. The CDR3 loop spans 14 amino acids. Germline CDR1 and CDR2: MNHNS and SASEGT. The CDR3 spells CATNLLGGNTEAFF. The DNA for the CDR3 is TGTGCCACAAACCTCCTCGGAGGGAACACTGAAGCTTTCTTT.